This is a list of T cell receptor beta chains from one sample in a study of control samples from healthy donors and cancer patients. Sequencing used immunoSEQ multiplex PCR; TCRdb keeps in-frame clones, though not all of them. The data show about 86,000 clones, with approximately 94% seen just once and around 4.5% held by the top ten. Sequenced input: blood. The source is a woman between 18 and 30 years old in good health. Each CDR3 is given with its conserved first and last residue. The D gene is left open where the match is weak. Rows give clone size only sometimes, using once, few, many, or a class for an expanded clone.

D gene,clone size,J gene,V gene,CDR3 DNA,CDR3 protein
TRBD2,.,TRBJ2-7,TRBV5-6,TGTGCCAGCAGCTCGACTAGCGGGAGAGGTAAGAGCTCCTACGAGCAGTACTTC,CASSSTSGRGKSSYEQYF
.,few,TRBJ1-2,TRBV2,TGTGCCAGCAGTGAACGCGCACGAAGGGGCTACACCTTC,CASSERARRGYTF
TRBD1,.,TRBJ1-5,TRBV27,TGTGCCAGCGGACAGGGTCCTTTATGGCCCCAGCATTTT,CASGQGPLWPQHF
.,.,TRBJ2-2,TRBV10-2,TGCGCCAGCCAGCAGGGAATGAACACCGGGGAGCTGTTTTTT,CASQQGMNTGELFF
.,once,TRBJ1-6,TRBV2,TGTGCCAGCACCCTACGGGAGAATTCACCCCTCCACTTT,CASTLRENSPLHF
.,medium-sized,TRBJ2-3,TRBV5-4,TGTGCCAGCAGTTCCGACGCCACAGATACGCAGTATTTT,CASSSDATDTQYF
.,.,TRBJ1-1,TRBV27,TGTGCCAGCAGTTTATCCGGGAGGACTGAAGCTTTCTTT,CASSLSGRTEAFF
TRBD1,.,TRBJ1-6,TRBV5-1,TGCGCCAGCAGCCTGGGGACAGGTGCTGTTTCGGCCCTCCACTTT,CASSLGTGAVSALHF
TRBD2,once,TRBJ2-7,TRBV6-2/TRBV6-3,TGTGCCAGCAGTGGAGAAGGACTAGCGGGATGGCTTTCGCAGTACTTC,CASSGEGLAGWLSQYF
.,.,TRBJ1-1,TRBV9,TGTGCCAGCAGCGTAGCTTGGAGCACTGAAGCTTTCTTT,CASSVAWSTEAFF